The 31 T cell receptor beta chains below come from one sample, sequenced in a study of blood T cell repertoires in COVID-19. Generated by immunoSEQ multiplex PCR, the TCRdb table keeps only in-frame clones and is missing some. This sample has 150,000 to 250,000 clones; roughly 80% occur once, and the top ten carry 6% to 8%. The sequenced sample was PBMCs or T cells enriched from blood (not recorded which). These receptors were taken from a man aged 35-49 years who had recovered from COVID-19.

The chain joins TRBV5-4 to TRBJ2-1, with TRBD1 identical over 8 bases. Unmatched junction bases numbered 13, after V lost 4 bases and J lost 7 bases. Germline values: CDR1 SGHNT, CDR2 YYREEE (reference sequence). This CDR3 has 16 residues. In nucleotides, the CDR3 is TGTGCCAGCAGCCTCGGGCAGGGGGCAAATTGGAATGAGCAGTTCTTC. It translates to CASSLGQGANWNEQFF.

V gene TRBV4-2 combines with J gene TRBJ1-2, with a weak D call TRBD1 (6 bases). CDR1 and CDR2 from the germline V gene are LGHNA and YNFKEQ. The CDR3 sequence is 15 residues long. Trimming took 4 bases from V and 4 from J, leaving 16 bases between them. The CDR3 loop reads CASSPQGTPGYGYTF. CDR3 in DNA: TGTGCCAGCAGCCCACAGGGAACCCCTGGCTATGGCTACACCTTC.

The chain is built from TRBV18 and TRBJ2-1; 16 positions match TRBD2. CDR1 is KGHSH and CDR2 is LQKENI in the germline V gene. The V and J ends lost 2 bases and 12 bases, in that order; junction bases with no gene match: 4. There are 15 residues in the CDR3. The CDR3 spells CASSPVGLAGGLQFF. The CDR3 DNA follows: TGTGCCAGCTCACCAGTGGGACTAGCGGGGGGGCTGCAGTTCTTC.

This chain uses TRBV2 with TRBJ2-5; 8 nucleotides match TRBD2. CDR1 SNHLY and CDR2 FYNNEI come from the germline V gene. Trimming took 3 bases from V and 2 from J; bases not matched to a gene: 11. The CDR3 is made up of 17 amino acids. The CDR3 nucleotides read TGTGCCAGCAGTGAGTTCCCGGGGGGGGACATACAAGAGACCCAGTACTTC. It specifies CASSEFPGGDIQETQYF.

The V call is TRBV7-2, the J call TRBJ1-4, with 7 positions matching TRBD1. Germline loops: CDR1 SGHTA, CDR2 FQGNSA. J lost 8 bases, V lost 5 bases, and 5 bases had no gene match. This CDR3 is 13 amino acids long. CDR3 residues: CASSPGTVEKLFF. CDR3 nucleotides: TGTGCCAGCAGCCCAGGGACAGTCGAAAAACTGTTTTTT.

To note about this clone: A read error may produce the germline difference seen at one junction end. V is TRBV5-1 and J is TRBJ1-1; 8 bases line up with TRBD1. The germline V gene encodes CDR1 SGHRS and CDR2 YFSETQ. The CDR3 contains 13 residues. The CDR3 nucleotides are TGCGCCAGCAGCGAACGGACAGGGAGGGACGCCTCTTTT. This translates into CASSERTGRDASF.

The V and J genes are TRBV10-3 and TRBJ1-1, with D possibly TRBD1 on 5 matching bases. The CDR3 extends over 14 amino acids. V lost 6 bases, J lost 1 base, and 12 bases lay in between. Germline V gene data show CDR1 as ENHRY and CDR2 as SYGVKD. The DNA for the CDR3 is TGTGCCATCAGAGCGGGACGGGAGAACACTGAAGCTTTCTTT. Amino acids: CAIRAGRENTEAFF.

This clone was found a few times. The V and J genes are TRBV28 and TRBJ1-4; the D gene is possibly TRBD1 (5 bases). The germline V and J ends were trimmed by 6 bases and 6 bases, with 14 bases remaining between them. CDR3 size: 14 residues. CDR1 and CDR2 (germline): MDHEN, SYDVKM. The chain's CDR3 is CASSQGGFYEKLFF. CDR3 nucleotide sequence: TGTGCCAGCAGCCAGGGCGGTTTTTATGAAAAACTGTTTTTT.

The chain recombines TRBV19 with TRBJ1-6; 7 nucleotides align to TRBD1. Trimming at V came to 8 bases and at J to 4 bases, leaving 5 bases not matched to a gene. Germline V gene lookup returns CDR1 LNHDA and CDR2 SQIVND (reference sequence). The CDR3 extends over 14 amino acids. This CDR3 reads CASGPGQYNSPLHF. The CDR3 nucleotides read TGTGCCAGTGGACCGGGACAGTATAATTCACCCCTCCACTTT.

The J gene is TRBJ1-4, the V gene TRBV24-1; maybe TRBD1 (5 bases). CDR3 size: 14 residues. Trimming took off 4 bases at V and 8 bases at J, with 13 bases between the two ends. Per the germline V gene, CDR1 is KGHDR and CDR2 is SFDVKD. The CDR3 loop reads CATSEDDRREKLFF. In DNA form, the CDR3 reads TGTGCCACCAGTGAGGACGACAGAAGGGAAAAACTGTTTTTT.

This clone was counted a single time. The V gene is TRBV14, the J gene TRBJ1-3; D unclear. Germline CDR1 is SGHDN and CDR2 is FVKESK. Trimming pared 4 bases from V and 9 bases from J, leaving 10 bases between. The CDR3 covers 12 residues. CDR3 in amino acids: CASSLVGSTIYF. The CDR3 DNA is TGTGCCAGCAGCCTTGTCGGGAGCACCATATATTTT.

The chain joins TRBV19 to TRBJ1-2; 7 nucleotides agree with TRBD1. The CDR3 consists of 14 residues. Trimming removed 6 bases from V and 4 bases from J; junction bases left unmatched: 8. CDR1 is LNHDA and CDR2 is SQIVND in the germline V gene (reference sequence). The CDR3 DNA follows: TGTGCCAGTAGAAAGACCGACAGGGCCTATGGCTACACCTTC. Its translation is CASRKTDRAYGYTF.

The chain is built from TRBV29-1 and TRBJ1-2; D unresolved. CDR3 length equals 10 residues. The germline gives CDR1 SQVTM, CDR2 ANQGSEA. V was pared by 5 bases and J by 7 bases, with 8 bases between. The CDR3 reads CSVQSPGYTF. CDR3 sequence (DNA): TGCAGCGTTCAGTCGCCTGGCTACACCTTC.

The rearrangement links TRBV7-9 to TRBJ1-1, with 9 bases aligning to TRBD1. The ends lost 5 bases at V and 4 bases at J; junction bases unmatched: 5. CDR3 size: 14 residues. Germline loops: CDR1 SEHNR, CDR2 FQNEAQ (reference sequence). CDR3 region: CASSPRQGGTEAFF. CDR3 in DNA: TGTGCCAGCAGCCCGCGACAGGGGGGCACTGAAGCTTTCTTT.

The chain couples TRBV2 to TRBJ1-4; unclear D gene. The CDR3 has 11 residues. Trimming stripped 5 bases from V and 6 bases from J, with 4 bases between. Germline CDR1 is SNHLY and CDR2 is FYNNEI. CDR3 region: CASSLYEKLFF. For the CDR3, the DNA is TGTGCCAGCAGTTTATATGAAAAACTGTTTTTT.

In this sample, this clone turned up a few times. The J gene is TRBJ1-2, the V gene TRBV18; tentative D call: TRBD1 (5 bases). The germline V and J ends were trimmed by 3 bases and 2 bases, with 13 bases remaining between them. Looked up from germline, CDR1 is KGHSH and CDR2 is LQKENI. This CDR3 has 15 residues. The CDR3 DNA reads as TGTGCCAGCTCACCTGGGGCTACACTCAACTATGGCTACACCTTC. The encoded protein is CASSPGATLNYGYTF.

V and J are TRBV6-5 and TRBJ1-1; 7 bases align to TRBD1. J lost 1 base, V lost 8 bases, and 4 bases had no gene match. Germline values: CDR1 MNHEY, CDR2 SVGAGI. This CDR3 is 13 amino acids long. CDR3 DNA sequence: TGTGCCAGCGGAACAGGGGCGAACACTGAAGCTTTCTTT. Translating gives CASGTGANTEAFF.

J is TRBJ1-1 and V is TRBV15; D remains ambiguous. The V end lost 3 bases, the J end lost 5 bases, and 13 bases lay between the germline ends. Germline assignment: CDR1 LNHNV and CDR2 YYDKDF (reference sequence). The CDR3 is 14 residues long. The DNA of the CDR3 is TGTGCCACCAGCAGCCTCCGAGAGGGTACTGAAGCTTTCTTT. Its translation: CATSSLREGTEAFF.

This chain joins TRBV29-1 and TRBJ2-5; 10 bases are a match to TRBD1. V was pared by 6 bases and J by 2 bases, with 0 bases of the junction left unmatched. Germline values: CDR1 SQVTM, CDR2 ANQGSEA. This CDR3 has 12 residues. The CDR3, as DNA: TGCAGCGTGGGACAGGGGCAAGAGACCCAGTACTTC. Its translation is CSVGQGQETQYF.

V gene TRBV7-2 combines with J gene TRBJ2-3; TRBD2 might be the D (6 bases). Trimming took 9 bases from V and 3 from J, leaving 13 bases between them. Germline V CDR1 and CDR2: SGHTA, FQGNSA. This CDR3 has 13 amino acids. The CDR3 DNA sequence: TGTGCCAGAGGGAGCGGGTCAACAGATACGCAGTATTTT. Translated, it gives CARGSGSTDTQYF.

The chain is built from TRBV5-5 and TRBJ1-2, with 8 bases fitting TRBD1. CDR3 length equals 14 residues. V was clipped by 1 base and J by 6 bases; unmatched bases: 5. The germline V gene has CDR1 SGHKS and CDR2 YYEKEE (reference sequence). As DNA, the CDR3 is TGTGCCAGCAGCTTGTATTCAGGGGGCGATGGCTACACCTTC. The encoded protein is CASSLYSGGDGYTF. Full variable domain (rest looked up from reference TRBV5-5 and TRBJ1-2): DAGVTQSPTHLIKTRGQQVTLRCSPISGHKSVSWYQQVLGQGPQFIFQYYEKEERGRGNFPDRFSARQFPNYSSELNVNALLLGDSALYLCASSLYSGGDGYTFGSGTRLTVV.

In this sample, this clone turned up a few times. V and J are TRBV29-1 and TRBJ1-2; D is ambiguous. Trimming shortened V by 5 bases and J by 1 base, and 5 bases separated the two germline ends. CDR3 length: 11 amino acids. CDR1 and CDR2 (germline): SQVTM, ANQGSEA. The DNA of the CDR3 is TGCAGCGTTAACAGTAACTATGGCTACACCTTC. Translation gives CSVNSNYGYTF.

The V call is TRBV7-6, the J call TRBJ2-5; 12 bases fit TRBD1. CDR1 and CDR2 from the germline V gene are SGHVS and FNYEAQ. The CDR3 covers 15 residues. V shed 8 bases and J 5 bases; nucleotides not matched to a gene: 9. The CDR3 region has the DNA TGTGCCAGCTGCGTAGGGACAGGGGGCGCGGAGACCCAGTACTTC. It is translated as CASCVGTGGAETQYF.

The chain carries TRBV5-1 and TRBJ1-2; D unresolved. Germline-derived CDR1 and CDR2 are SGHRS and YFSETQ. V dropped 0 bases and J dropped 6 bases, with 12 bases sitting between them. The CDR3 contains 14 residues. As DNA, the CDR3 is TGCGCCAGCAGCTTGGAACAGTGGATTGATGGCTACACCTTC. Translation gives CASSLEQWIDGYTF.

The chain links TRBV5-1 to TRBJ1-1; D is unresolved. The CDR3 runs to 12 residues. The germline V gene encodes CDR1 SGHRS and CDR2 YFSETQ. V was trimmed by 4 bases and J by 6 bases, leaving 10 bases between them. The CDR3 here is CASSRGPPEAFF. CDR3 nucleotide sequence: TGCGCCAGCAGCCGAGGCCCCCCTGAAGCTTTCTTT.

The V and J genes are TRBV9 and TRBJ1-6; D is unclear. Germline V gives CDR1 SGDLS, CDR2 YYNGEE. The CDR3 loop spans 13 amino acids. The V end lost 0 bases, the J end lost 5 bases, and 3 bases lay between the germline ends. For the CDR3, the DNA is TGTGCCAGCAGCGTAGCCGATAATTCACCCCTCCACTTT. Protein: CASSVADNSPLHF.

This clone was seen more than once but under ten times. The chain carries TRBV6-5 and TRBJ2-1; D possibly corresponds to TRBD2 (5 bases). There are 12 residues in the CDR3. The V end was cut by 6 bases, the J end by 8 bases, with 11 bases between. Germline V CDR1 and CDR2: MNHEY, SVGAGI. CDR3 region: CASRGRHHEQFF. CDR3 DNA: TGTGCCAGCAGAGGGAGACACCATGAGCAGTTCTTC.

In regard to this clone: This sample includes further DNA sequences coding for the same CDR3. The chain employs TRBV2 and TRBJ1-5, with 10 bases identical to TRBD1. V shed 8 bases, J shed 4 bases, and the junction held 5 bases outside the gene matches. The length of the CDR3 is 14 residues. CDR1 is SNHLY and CDR2 is FYNNEI in the germline V gene. CDR3 DNA: TGTGCCAGCGACCCGGGACAGGGGAATCAGCCCCAGCATTTT. Its translation: CASDPGQGNQPQHF.

This rearrangement joins TRBV5-4 to TRBJ1-2; 7 bases are a match to TRBD1. The trim removed 4 bases at V and 4 bases at J, leaving 7 bases unmatched. This CDR3 region has 14 residues. Germline-derived CDR1 and CDR2 are SGHNT and YYREEE (reference sequence). In nucleotides, the CDR3 is TGTGCCAGCAGCGTGGCATGGGACAGCTATGGCTACACCTTC. The encoded protein is CASSVAWDSYGYTF.

The CDR3 DNA is TGCAGTGCTAGTTGGGCGGGGGGGCTATTAGACACAGATACGCAGTATTTT. It encodes CSASWAGGLLDTDTQYF. This chain connects TRBV20-1 to TRBJ2-3; TRBD2 matches 9 bases. The CDR3 consists of 17 residues. Germline V lookup: CDR1 DFQATT, CDR2 SNEGSKA (reference sequence). V trimming: 3 bases; J trimming: 2 bases; junction bases outside the gene matches: 12.

CDR3 amino acids: CASSPRQVGEAFF. CDR3 in DNA: TGTGCCAGTAGTCCCCGACAGGTGGGTGAAGCTTTCTTT. The V call is TRBV19, the J call TRBJ1-1; TRBD1 might be the D (6 bases). V was clipped by 5 bases and J by 7 bases, with 14 bases between them. Germline V CDR1 and CDR2: LNHDA, SQIVND (reference sequence). The CDR3 is 13 amino acids.